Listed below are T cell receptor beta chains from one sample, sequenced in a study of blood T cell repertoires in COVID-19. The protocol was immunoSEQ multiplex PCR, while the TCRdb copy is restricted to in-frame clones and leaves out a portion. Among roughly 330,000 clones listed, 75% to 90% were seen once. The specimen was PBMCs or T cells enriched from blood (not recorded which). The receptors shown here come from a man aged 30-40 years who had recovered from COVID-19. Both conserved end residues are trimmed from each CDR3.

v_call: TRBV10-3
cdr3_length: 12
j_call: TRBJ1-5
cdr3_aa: AISDRRGNQPQH

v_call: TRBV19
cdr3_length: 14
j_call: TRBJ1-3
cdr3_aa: ASRARTGDSGNTIY

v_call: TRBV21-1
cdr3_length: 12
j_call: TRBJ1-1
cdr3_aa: ASTARGQNTEAF

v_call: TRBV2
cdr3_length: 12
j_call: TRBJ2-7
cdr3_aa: ASSRGIPSYEQY

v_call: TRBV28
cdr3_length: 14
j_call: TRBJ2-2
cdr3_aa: ASNSPGQGKAGELF

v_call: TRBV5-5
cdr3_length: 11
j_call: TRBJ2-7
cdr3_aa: ASTPTGSYEQY

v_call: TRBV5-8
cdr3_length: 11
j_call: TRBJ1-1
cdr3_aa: ASSLGGRTEAF

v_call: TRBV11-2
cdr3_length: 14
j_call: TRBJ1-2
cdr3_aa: ASSLSRDTINYGYT

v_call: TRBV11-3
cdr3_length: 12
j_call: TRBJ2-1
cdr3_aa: ASSLVTGSNEQF

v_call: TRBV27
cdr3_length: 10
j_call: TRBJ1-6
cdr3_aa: ASSSRNSPLH

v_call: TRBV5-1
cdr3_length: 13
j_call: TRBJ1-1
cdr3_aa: ASSLAPGMDTEAF

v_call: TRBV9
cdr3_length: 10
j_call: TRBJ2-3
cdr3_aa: ASSPDSDTQY

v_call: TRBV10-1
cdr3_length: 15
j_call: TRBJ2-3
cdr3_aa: ASSITPGGAGTDTQY

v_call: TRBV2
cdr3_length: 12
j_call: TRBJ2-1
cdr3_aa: ASSRAQRGNEQF

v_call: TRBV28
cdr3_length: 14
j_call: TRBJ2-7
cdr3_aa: ASSLPAQRTRSEQY

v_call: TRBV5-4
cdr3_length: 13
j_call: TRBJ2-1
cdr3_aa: ASSLGAGGYNEQF